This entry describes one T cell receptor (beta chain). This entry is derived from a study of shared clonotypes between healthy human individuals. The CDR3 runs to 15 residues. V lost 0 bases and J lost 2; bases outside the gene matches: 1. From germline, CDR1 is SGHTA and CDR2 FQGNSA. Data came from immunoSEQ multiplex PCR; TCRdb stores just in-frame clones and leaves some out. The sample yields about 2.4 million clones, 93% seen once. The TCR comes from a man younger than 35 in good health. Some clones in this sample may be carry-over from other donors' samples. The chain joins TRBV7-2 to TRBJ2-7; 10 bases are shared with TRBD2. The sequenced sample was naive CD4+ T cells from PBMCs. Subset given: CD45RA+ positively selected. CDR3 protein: CASSLATSGTYEQYF. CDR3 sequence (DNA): TGTGCCAGCAGCTTAGCAACTAGCGGGACCTACGAGCAGTACTTC.